This TCR beta chain was found in a study of blood T cell repertoires in COVID-19. Across the study: T cells, B-cell-depleted T cells, or PBMCs provided the cDNA or gDNA that served as material.

As originally analysed: Scientists estimated how many nucleated cells there were by amplifying reference gene primers. Data came from immunoSEQ multiplex PCR; TCRdb stores just in-frame clones and leaves some out. Clone size and V and J calls were adopted from that table, with D and trimming inferred from the DNA. The sample carries nearly 200,000 clones, just under 85% recorded once. Trimming cost V 4 bases and J 4 bases, with 8 bases left between them. There are 13 residues in the CDR3. From germline, CDR1 is MDHEN and CDR2 SYDVKM. This clone was counted between two and nine times. The chain recombines TRBV28 with TRBJ1-5; D is unresolved. The TCR comes from a human donor with acute or convalescent COVID-19. The donor label of this sample is uncertain. The material sequenced was peripheral blood. The CDR3 sequence: CASSYSGNQPQHF. For the CDR3, the DNA is TGTGCCAGCAGTTATTCCGGGAATCAGCCCCAGCATTTT. Together with reference TRBV28 and TRBJ1-5, the CDR3 gives the full variable domain: DVKVTQSSRYLVKRTGEKVFLECVQDMDHENMFWYRQDPGLGLRLIYFSYDVKMKEKGDIPEGYSVSREKKERFSLILESASTNQTSMYLCASSYSGNQPQHFGDGTRLSIL.